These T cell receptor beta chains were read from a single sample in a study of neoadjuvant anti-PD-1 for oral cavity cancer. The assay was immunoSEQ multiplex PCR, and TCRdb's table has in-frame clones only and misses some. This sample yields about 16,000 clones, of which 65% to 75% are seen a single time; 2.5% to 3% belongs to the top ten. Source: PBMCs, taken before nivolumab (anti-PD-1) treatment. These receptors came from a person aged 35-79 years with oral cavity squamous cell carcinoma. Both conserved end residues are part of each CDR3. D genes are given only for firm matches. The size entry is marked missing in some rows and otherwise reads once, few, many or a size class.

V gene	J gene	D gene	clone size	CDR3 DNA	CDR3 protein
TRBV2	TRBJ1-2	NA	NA	TGTGCCAGCAGTGCTCCAGGGATTTTATATGGCTACACCTTC	CASSAPGILYGYTF
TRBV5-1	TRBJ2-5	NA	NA	TGCGCCAGCAGCTTTCTTGGACAAGAGACCCAGTACTTC	CASSFLGQETQYF
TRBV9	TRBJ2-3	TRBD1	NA	TGTGCCAGCAGCGCGGGTGACAGGGTAACAGATACGCAGTATTTT	CASSAGDRVTDTQYF
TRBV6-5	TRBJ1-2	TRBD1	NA	TGTGCCAGCAGTTTGTCGACAGGGAACTATGGCTACACCTTC	CASSLSTGNYGYTF
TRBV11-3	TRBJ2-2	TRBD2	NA	TGTGCCAGCAGCCAGGGACTAGCGGGAGTCACCGGGGAGCTGTTTTTT	CASSQGLAGVTGELFF
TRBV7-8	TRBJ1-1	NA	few	TGTGCCAGCAGCTCCAGAGATCTGAACACTGAAGCTTTCTTT	CASSSRDLNTEAFF
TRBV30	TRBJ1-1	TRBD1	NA	TGTGCCTGGACAGGGGGCAGCCCTGAAGCTTTCTTT	CAWTGGSPEAFF
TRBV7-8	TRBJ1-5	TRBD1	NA	TGTGCCAGCAGCTTAACAGGGGGTTACAATCAGCCCCAGCATTTT	CASSLTGGYNQPQHF
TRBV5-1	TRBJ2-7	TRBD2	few	TGCGCCAGCAGCTTAGCGGGAACCTACGAGCAGTACTTC	CASSLAGTYEQYF
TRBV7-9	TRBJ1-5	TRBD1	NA	TGTGCCAGCAGCTTAGGGGGACAGAATAATCAGCCCCAGCATTTT	CASSLGGQNNQPQHF
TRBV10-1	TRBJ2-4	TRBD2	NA	TGCGCCAGCAGTGAGTCGGGTAGCGGGAGCAACATTCAGTACTTC	CASSESGSGSNIQYF
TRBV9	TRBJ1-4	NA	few	TGTGCCAGCAGCGTGGGGCCGACAACTAATGAAAAACTGTTTTTT	CASSVGPTTNEKLFF
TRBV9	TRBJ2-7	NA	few	TGTGCCAGCAGCCCAAGTTTGGGCGGTTCCTACGAGCAGTACTTC	CASSPSLGGSYEQYF
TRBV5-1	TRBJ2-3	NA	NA	TGCGCCAGCAGCTCCGGTGGGACCACCGCTTTCACAGATACGCAGTATTTT	CASSSGGTTAFTDTQYF
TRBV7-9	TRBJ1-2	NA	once	TGTGCCAGCAGCTTCCAGGGGCAAGCCTATGGCTACACCTTC	CASSFQGQAYGYTF
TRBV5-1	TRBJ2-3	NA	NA	TGCGCCAGCACCCCAGGGGGGGCGACCACAGATACGCAGTATTTT	CASTPGGATTDTQYF
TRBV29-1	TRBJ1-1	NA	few	TGCAGCGCCGACAAGGCCTACACTGAAGCTTTCTTT	CSADKAYTEAFF
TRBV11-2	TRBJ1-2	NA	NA	TGTGCCAGCAGCTTAGGGCCGGGGAATTTTGGCTACACCTTC	CASSLGPGNFGYTF
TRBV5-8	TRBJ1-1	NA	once	TGTGCCAGCACCGGACAGCAGAACACTGAAGCTTTCTTT	CASTGQQNTEAFF
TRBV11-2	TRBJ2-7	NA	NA	TGTGCCAGCAGCTCCGTGGAGGGGTTTGAGGTCTACGAGCAGTACTTC	CASSSVEGFEVYEQYF
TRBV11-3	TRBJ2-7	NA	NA	TGTGCCAGCAGCTTCCGGGGTGGCGAGCAGTACTTC	CASSFRGGEQYF
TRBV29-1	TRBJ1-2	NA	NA	TGCAGCGTTGGAGGGGGTGCAGGGGACCCCTTTGGCTACACCTTC	CSVGGGAGDPFGYTF
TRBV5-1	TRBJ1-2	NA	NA	TGCGCCAGTCGAAATGGCTACACCTTC	CASRNGYTF
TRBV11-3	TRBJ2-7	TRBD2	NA	TGTGCCAGCAGCGGCGGGGGGGAGCAGTACTTC	CASSGGGEQYF
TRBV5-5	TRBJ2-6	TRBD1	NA	TGTGCCAGCAGCCGGTATCGACAGGGGGCTTCTGGGGCCAACGTCCTGACTTTC	CASSRYRQGASGANVLTF
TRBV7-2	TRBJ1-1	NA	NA	TGTGCCAGCAGCTTAGGCAGATCGAACACTGAAGCTTTCTTT	CASSLGRSNTEAFF
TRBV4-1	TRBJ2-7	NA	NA	TGCGCCAGCAGCCAAGGACACTCAGGCGAGCAGTACTTC	CASSQGHSGEQYF
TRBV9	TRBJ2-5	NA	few	TGTGCCAGCAGCCCCTCCGGGTCACAAGAGACCCAGTACTTC	CASSPSGSQETQYF